This T cell receptor (beta chain) was sequenced in a study of T cell clonality in common variable immunodeficiency. Study-wide results and caveats: Common variable immunodeficiency TCR beta sequences reportedly had fewer deletions and N-nucleotide insertions.

Profiled with immunoSEQ multiplex PCR; TCRdb holds only in-frame clones, not every one. The repertoire shows about 28,000 clones, none seen only once; the top ten take just under 30%. A few counts support this clone. Its target is not known. Read data end 3 residues before the CDR3 end; the end is taken from the germline J gene. J gave up 3 bases and V 6 bases, and 15 bases lay outside the gene matches. CDR1 and CDR2 (germline): KGHSH, LQKENI. The CDR3 consists of 18 residues. Sequenced sample: peripheral blood mononuclear cells. This sequence joins TRBV18 and TRBJ2-1; TRBD2 agrees at 9 bases. This TCR derives from a human donor with common variable immunodeficiency. The sequenced CDR3 bases are TGTGCCAGCTCCGATTCTGGCGGGGGGGGGCTTGTCTACAATGAG. It is translated as CASSDSGGGGLVYNE. The whole CDR3 region reads CASSDSGGGGLVYNEQFF. Full variable domain (outside the CDR3, taken from reference TRBV18 and TRBJ2-1): NAGVMQNPRHLVRRRGQEARLRCSPMKGHSHVYWYRQLPEEGLKFMVYLQKENIIDESGMPKERFSAEFPKEGPSILRIQQVVRGDSAAYFCASSDSGGGGLVYNEQFFGPGTRLTVL.